This TCR beta chain was found in a study of T-cell memory formation after mild COVID-19. At the level of the study: Largely donor-specific TCR clusters were found. Study-wide results and limits: Some responding clones appeared in pre-infection memory, suggesting cross-reactive memory joined. Mainly CM and EM harbored the contracting CD4+ clones; mainly EMRA harbored the CD8+ ones.

Libraries for TCRalpha and TCRbeta carried sample barcodes and unique molecular identifiers via 5'RACE. In TCRdb, the 5' RACE reads were re-called with MiXCR into one record per CDR3 protein. The table includes 350,000 or so distinct CDR3 sequences, roughly 20% detected once. The CDR3 is 13 amino acids. Trimming left V 6 bases short and J 2 bases short, with 10 bases between. For this clonotype: No antigen is known for it.

The source is an adult woman who had mild COVID-19 (a few samples of this study predate the infection). Cell type and time point are not known. Specimen: PBMCs or a T cell subset sorted from them (not recorded which). The chain couples TRBV12-3 or TRBV12-4 to TRBJ2-5; D call uncertain. CDR3 nucleotide sequence: TGTGCCAGCAGGGGATGGGTACAAGAGACCCAGTACTTC. It translates to CASRGWVQETQYF.